This T cell receptor beta chain was recorded in a study of cytomegalovirus exposure and HLA in healthy donors. On this clone: The antigen remains unidentified.

V dropped 1 base and J dropped 2 bases, with 12 bases sitting between them. Germline CDR1 reads MGHRA; CDR2 reads YSYEKL. CDR3 length: 16 residues. PCR involved 60 Vbeta and 13 Jbeta primers. Repertoires were generated with immunoSEQ multiplex PCR, while TCRdb's copy carries only in-frame clones and drops some. The sample includes about 210,000 clones, over 75% of them seen just once. Findings and limits, study-wide: Donors belonging to an Asian-associated ancestry cluster reportedly showed fewer N-insertions in productive TCRs than the roughly 700-donor mean, according to what a later analysis found.

Though nominally healthy at sampling, donors likely had unrecorded immune exposures. Input material: PBMCs. The TCR was taken from a woman between 45 and 60 years old in good health and CMV-seropositive. V is TRBV4-1 and J is TRBJ1-5; D not resolved. The CDR3 sequence: CASSQVIVQGNQPQHF. The CDR3, as DNA: TGCGCCAGCAGCCAAGTAATCGTTCAGGGCAATCAGCCCCAGCATTTT.